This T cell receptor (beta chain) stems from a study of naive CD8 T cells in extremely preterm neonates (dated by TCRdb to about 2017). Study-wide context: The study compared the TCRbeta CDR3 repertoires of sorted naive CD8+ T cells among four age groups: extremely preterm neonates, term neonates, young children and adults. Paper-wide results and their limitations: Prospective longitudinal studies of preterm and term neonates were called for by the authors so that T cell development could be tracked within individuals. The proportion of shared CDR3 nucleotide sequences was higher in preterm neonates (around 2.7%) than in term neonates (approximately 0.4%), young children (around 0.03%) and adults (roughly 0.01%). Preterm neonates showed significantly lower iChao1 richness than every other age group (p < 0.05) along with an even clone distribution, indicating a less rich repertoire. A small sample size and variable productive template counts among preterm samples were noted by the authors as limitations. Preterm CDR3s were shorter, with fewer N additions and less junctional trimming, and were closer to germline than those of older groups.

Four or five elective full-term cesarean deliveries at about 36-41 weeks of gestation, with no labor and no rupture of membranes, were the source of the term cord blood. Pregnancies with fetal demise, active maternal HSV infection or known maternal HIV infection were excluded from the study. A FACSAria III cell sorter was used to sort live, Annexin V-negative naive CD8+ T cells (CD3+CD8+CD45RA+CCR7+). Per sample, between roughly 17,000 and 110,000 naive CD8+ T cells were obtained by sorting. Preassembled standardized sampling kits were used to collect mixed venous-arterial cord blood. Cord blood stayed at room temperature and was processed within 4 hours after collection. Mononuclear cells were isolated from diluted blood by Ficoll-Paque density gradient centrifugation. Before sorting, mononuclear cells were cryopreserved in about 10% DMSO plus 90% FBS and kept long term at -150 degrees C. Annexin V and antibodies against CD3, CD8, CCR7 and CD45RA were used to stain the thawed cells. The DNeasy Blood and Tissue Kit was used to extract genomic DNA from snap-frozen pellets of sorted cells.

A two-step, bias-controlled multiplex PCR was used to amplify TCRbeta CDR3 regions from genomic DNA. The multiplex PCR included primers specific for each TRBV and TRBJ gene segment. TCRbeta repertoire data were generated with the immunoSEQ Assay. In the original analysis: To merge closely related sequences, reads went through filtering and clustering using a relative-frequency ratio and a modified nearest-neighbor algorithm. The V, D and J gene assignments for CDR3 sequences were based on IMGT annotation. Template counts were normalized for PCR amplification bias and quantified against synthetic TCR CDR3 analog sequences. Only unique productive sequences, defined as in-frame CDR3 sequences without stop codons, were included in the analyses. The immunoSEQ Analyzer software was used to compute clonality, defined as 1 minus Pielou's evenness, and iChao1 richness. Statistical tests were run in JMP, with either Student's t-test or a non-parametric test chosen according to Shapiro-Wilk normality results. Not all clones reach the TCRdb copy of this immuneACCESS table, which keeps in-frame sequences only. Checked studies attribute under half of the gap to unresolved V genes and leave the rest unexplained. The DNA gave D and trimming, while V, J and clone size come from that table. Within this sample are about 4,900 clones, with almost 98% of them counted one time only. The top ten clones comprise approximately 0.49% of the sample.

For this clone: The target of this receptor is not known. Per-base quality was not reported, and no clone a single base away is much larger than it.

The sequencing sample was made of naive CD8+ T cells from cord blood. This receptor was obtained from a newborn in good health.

The CDR3: CASRLARTPPMAQHF. DNA sequence: TGTGCAAGTCGCTTAGCCCGGACACCTCCTATGGCCCAGCATTTT. The chain was built from TRBV12-2 and TRBJ1-5; TRBD1, the table's D call, lacks a check against the DNA. TRBV12-2 is recorded as a pseudogene. The CDR3, from cysteine to phenylalanine, totals 15 residues. The retained sequence is limited to the CDR3, 45 bases, with the frame set at the first base.